Sequencing of this T cell receptor beta chain was carried out in a study of blood T cell repertoires in COVID-19. The table lists this clone with a count of one. This CDR3 spans 17 amino acids. Trimming took 6 bases from V and 0 from J, leaving 15 bases between them. The germline V gene has CDR1 WSHSY and CDR2 SAAADI. The repertoire was sequenced with immunoSEQ multiplex PCR; TCRdb's copy has only in-frame clones and lacks some. The table includes 100,000 to 150,000 clones, approximately 70% detected once. The sample consisted of peripheral blood. The chain is built from TRBV10-2 and TRBJ2-6; a possible D gene is TRBD1 (5 bases). This clonotype was sampled from a human donor with acute or convalescent COVID-19. The donor label of this sample is uncertain. The DNA of the CDR3 is TGCGCCAGCAGCCCAGGGTACCTTAGCTCTGGGGCCAACGTCCTGACTTTC. This codes for CASSPGYLSSGANVLTF.